These 24 T cell receptor beta chains were all obtained from the same sample, sequenced in a study of blood T cell repertoires in COVID-19. Profiled with immunoSEQ multiplex PCR; TCRdb holds only in-frame clones, not every one. The sample lists about 110,000 clones, nearly 80% seen once, with around 16% in the top ten. What was sequenced was peripheral blood. Receptors originate from a woman of 80 years or more with active or convalescent COVID-19.

The J gene is TRBJ2-7, the V gene TRBV7-2; 7 bases align to TRBD2. V gave up 5 bases and J gave up 0 bases; unmatched junction bases: 4. Germline CDR1 SGHTA, CDR2 FQGNSA. The CDR3 length is 14 residues. This CDR3 is CASSQQRGSYEQYF. Written as DNA, the CDR3 is TGTGCCAGCAGCCAACAGCGGGGCTCCTACGAGCAGTACTTC.

The J gene is TRBJ2-1, the V gene TRBV25-1, with D tentatively TRBD2 (6 bases). The CDR3 spans 15 residues. V shed 1 base and J shed 9 bases, with 16 bases lying between them. Per the germline V gene, CDR1 is MGHDK and CDR2 is SYGVNS. The CDR3 spells CASSESGERTGEQFF. The DNA for the CDR3 is TGTGCCAGCAGTGAATCGGGGGAGAGAACGGGTGAGCAGTTCTTC.

The V and J genes are TRBV4-3 and TRBJ2-1, with D perhaps matching TRBD2 (6 bases). V was pared by 2 bases and J by 0 bases, with 14 bases between. The CDR3 covers 17 residues. Per germline, CDR1 LGHNA and CDR2 YSLEER. CDR3 coding DNA: TGCGCCAGCAGCCAATCCCTAGCGCTGAGCTCCTACAATGAGCAGTTCTTC. It encodes CASSQSLALSSYNEQFF.

The CDR3 nucleotides read TGTGCTAGTGGTTTGGGCGCAGGGTCATCAGATACGCAGTATTTT. Protein: CASGLGAGSSDTQYF. The chain uses TRBV12-5 and TRBJ2-3, with D tentatively TRBD1 (5 bases). V lost 1 base, J lost 4 bases, and 12 bases lay in between. Germline V lookup: CDR1 LGHNT, CDR2 FRNRAP. This CDR3 has 15 residues.

The sample holds one count of this clone. The CDR3 spells CASKDRGRLAGPVGTDTQYF. CDR3 DNA sequence: TGCGCCAGCAAGGACAGGGGGAGGTTAGCGGGACCGGTCGGCACAGATACGCAGTATTTT. The chain recombines TRBV10-2 with TRBJ2-3; 10 bases are shared with TRBD1. Per the germline V gene, CDR1 is WSHSY and CDR2 is SAAADI. V shed 7 bases, J shed 1 base, and the junction held 20 bases outside the gene matches. The CDR3 runs 20 residues.

This chain connects TRBV5-6 to TRBJ2-3; D might be TRBD1 (6 bases). Between the trimmed V and J ends, which lost 5 bases and 0 bases, there was a span of 13 bases. The CDR3 is made up of 15 amino acids. CDR1 is SGHDT, CDR2 YYEEEE, per germline. The CDR3 reads CASSRTATSTDTQYF. The DNA for the CDR3 is TGTGCCAGCAGTCGGACAGCCACTAGCACAGATACGCAGTATTTT.

The rearrangement links TRBV28 to TRBJ1-2; 8 bases fit TRBD1. The CDR3 has 15 amino acids. Germline CDR1 and CDR2: MDHEN and SYDVKM. Trimming took 5 bases from V and 6 from J; bases not matched to a gene: 11. CDR3 amino acids: CASSPPGQVFHGYTF. The CDR3, as DNA: TGTGCCAGCAGTCCTCCGGGACAGGTATTCCATGGCTACACCTTC.

The gene calls are TRBV3-1 (or the pseudogene TRBV3-2) and TRBJ2-7, with D possibly TRBD1 on 6 matching bases. CDR1 is LGHDT and CDR2 is YNNKEL in the germline V gene (reference sequence). The CDR3 extends over 14 amino acids. The V and J ends lost 5 bases and 2 bases respectively, with 13 bases between them. As DNA, the CDR3 is TGTGCCAGCAGCATGGGACATCTAACCTACGAGCAGTACTTC. This sequence encodes CASSMGHLTYEQYF.

This sequence joins TRBV9 and TRBJ2-3, with 7 bases aligning to TRBD1. The trim removed 4 bases at V and 2 bases at J, leaving 7 bases unmatched. CDR3 size: 15 residues. CDR1 is SGDLS, CDR2 YYNGEE, per germline. The CDR3 loop is CASSSRDRFTDTQYF. CDR3 coding DNA: TGTGCCAGCAGCTCCCGGGACAGATTCACAGATACGCAGTATTTT. The complete variable domain, with remaining parts taken from reference TRBV9 and TRBJ2-3, reads DSGVTQTPKHLITATGQRVTLRCSPRSGDLSVYWYQQSLDQGLQFLIQYYNGEERAKGNILERFSAQQFPDLHSELNLSSLELGDSALYFCASSSRDRFTDTQYFGPGTRLTVL.

The V call is TRBV15, the J call TRBJ2-3, with D possibly TRBD2 on 5 matching bases. This CDR3 has 16 amino acids. Germline V lookup: CDR1 LNHNV, CDR2 YYDKDF (reference sequence). Trimming shortened V by 1 base and J by 0 bases, and 11 bases separated the two germline ends. The CDR3 region is CATSRGLSGSTDTQYF. CDR3 sequence (DNA): TGTGCCACCAGCAGAGGCCTGAGCGGAAGCACAGATACGCAGTATTTT.

The rearrangement joins TRBV9 to TRBJ2-2, with 9 bases fitting TRBD1. The J segment lost 3 bases and the V segment lost 4 bases, leaving 4 bases of the junction unmatched. The CDR3 has 15 residues. Germline V lookup: CDR1 SGDLS, CDR2 YYNGEE. This CDR3 is CASSSDRGDTGELFF. CDR3 bases: TGTGCCAGCAGCTCCGACAGGGGGGACACCGGGGAGCTGTTTTTT.

V is TRBV7-2 and J is TRBJ2-7, with TRBD2 matching over 8 bases. The CDR3 is made up of 16 amino acids. Germline V gene lookup returns CDR1 SGHTA and CDR2 FQGNSA. The ends lost 2 bases at V and 5 bases at J; junction bases unmatched: 11. The CDR3, as DNA: TGTGCCAGCAGCTTACGACCTAGCGGGTTGGTAAACGAGCAGTACTTC. It codes for CASSLRPSGLVNEQYF.

This rearrangement joins TRBV29-1 to TRBJ2-1, with a possible D match to TRBD2 (5 bases). Germline V lookup: CDR1 SQVTM, CDR2 ANQGSEA. V lost 2 bases to trimming and J lost 0 bases, with 8 bases between them. The CDR3 runs to 14 residues. CDR3 DNA: TGCAGCGTTGAACAGCGGAGCTCCTACAATGAGCAGTTCTTC. Its protein product is CSVEQRSSYNEQFF.

V is TRBV2 and J is TRBJ2-1, with 13 bases aligning to TRBD2. The V gene end was trimmed by 6 bases and the J gene end by 3 bases; junction bases not matched to a gene: 8. This CDR3 spans 17 amino acids. The germline CDR1 and CDR2 sequences are SNHLY and FYNNEI. For the CDR3, the DNA is TGTGCCAGCAGAGAAACGGGACTAGCGGGGTTCTACAATGAGCAGTTCTTC. Amino acids: CASRETGLAGFYNEQFF.

The rearrangement links TRBV25-1 to TRBJ2-6; possible D gene TRBD1, 7 bases. V lost 0 bases, J lost 4 bases, and 13 bases lay in between. Germline CDR1 MGHDK, CDR2 SYGVNS. CDR3 length: 17 residues. This CDR3 is CASSEYSGGSGANVLTF. CDR3 bases: TGTGCCAGCAGTGAATATTCAGGGGGGTCAGGGGCCAACGTCCTGACTTTC.

V is TRBV10-2 and J is TRBJ1-4, with a possible D match to TRBD1 (5 bases). V was cut by 1 base and J by 5 bases, with 11 bases left in between. Looked up from germline, CDR1 is WSHSY and CDR2 is SAAADI. This CDR3 has 15 amino acids. In nucleotides, the CDR3 is TGCGCCAGCAGTGAGTTAAGCAACAGGAATGAAAAACTGTTTTTT. Protein product: CASSELSNRNEKLFF.

The chain combines TRBV6-2 or TRBV6-3 with TRBJ2-6, with D possibly matching TRBD1 (6 bases). This CDR3 spans 17 amino acids. The V and J ends lost 6 bases and 0 bases respectively, with 15 bases between them. The germline CDR1 and CDR2 sequences are MNHEY and SVGEGT. The CDR3 DNA reads TGTGCCAGCAGCTGGGACACGGCCAGCTCTGGGGCCAACGTCCTGACTTTC. Amino acids: CASSWDTASSGANVLTF.

This clone was found once. The J gene is TRBJ2-1, the V gene TRBV4-2; unclear D gene. From germline, CDR1 is LGHNA and CDR2 YNFKEQ. CDR3 length equals 13 residues. V lost 3 bases, J lost 6 bases, and 9 bases lay in between. For the CDR3, the DNA is TGTGCCAGCAGCCACCGTCTAACCAATGAGCAGTTCTTC. Protein sequence: CASSHRLTNEQFF.

The gene calls are TRBV29-1 and TRBJ1-1; the D gene is possibly TRBD1 (5 bases). This CDR3 comprises 13 residues. Deletions cut 5 bases from V and 2 bases from J, with 12 bases between. Germline CDR1 is SQVTM and CDR2 is ANQGSEA. The CDR3 loop reads CSVCQGRNTEAFF. The CDR3 nucleotides are TGCAGCGTTTGCCAGGGCAGAAACACTGAAGCTTTCTTT.

This clone was seen only a few times. Within the sample, other DNA sequences also encode this same CDR3. The chain uses TRBV6-6 and TRBJ1-1, with D unclear. V shed 4 bases and J shed 2 bases, with 5 bases lying between them. CDR3 size: 12 residues. Germline CDR1 reads MNHNY; CDR2 reads SVGAGI (reference sequence). The CDR3: CASSSTNTEAFF. The CDR3 DNA follows: TGTGCCAGCAGTTCGACAAACACTGAAGCTTTCTTT.

The rearrangement uses TRBV2 and TRBJ2-1, with 14 nucleotides matching TRBD2. Germline-derived CDR1 and CDR2 are SNHLY and FYNNEI. The CDR3 is 16 residues long. V was pared by 7 bases and J by 2 bases, with 4 bases of the junction left unmatched. CDR3 in DNA: TGTGCCAGCAAGACGGGACTAGCGGGAGCCTACAATGAGCAGTTCTTC. Amino acid sequence: CASKTGLAGAYNEQFF. The entire variable domain, with the rest obtained from reference TRBV2 and TRBJ2-1, is as follows: EPEVTQTPSHQVTQMGQEVILRCVPISNHLYFYWYRQILGQKVEFLVSFYNNEISEKSEIFDDQFSVERPDGSNFTLKIRSTKLEDSAMYFCASKTGLAGAYNEQFFGPGTRLTVL.

For the CDR3, the DNA is TGTGCCAGCAGCTTAGTAGGACAGGGGGTTGAAGCTTTCTTT. Translation gives CASSLVGQGVEAFF. The J gene is TRBJ1-1, the V gene TRBV7-8, with 10 bases identical to TRBD1. V lost 1 base to trimming and J lost 7 bases; unmatched junction nucleotides: 3. CDR1 is SGHVS, CDR2 FQNEAQ, per germline. CDR3 length: 14 residues.

The rearrangement links TRBV7-2 to TRBJ2-7, with 11 bases aligning to TRBD1. This CDR3 is 14 amino acids long. Trimming at V came to 4 bases and at J to 7 bases, leaving 6 bases not matched to a gene. CDR1 SGHTA and CDR2 FQGNSA come from the germline V gene. The CDR3 is CASSSRTGGGEQYF. The CDR3 nucleotides read TGTGCCAGCAGCTCGAGGACAGGGGGCGGGGAGCAGTACTTC. Supplemented by reference TRBV7-2 and TRBJ2-7, the full variable domain reads GAGVSQSPSNKVTEKGKDVELRCDPISGHTALYWYRQSLGQGLEFLIYFQGNSAPDKSGLPSDRFSAERTGGSVSTLTIQRTQQEDSAVYLCASSSRTGGGEQYFGPGTRLTVT.

This clone was seen a handful of times. The chain has TRBV28 and TRBJ2-7; maybe TRBD1 (6 bases). The V end lost 5 bases, the J end lost 7 bases, and 9 bases lay between the germline ends. CDR1 MDHEN and CDR2 SYDVKM come from the germline V gene. The CDR3 is 11 residues long. The CDR3 DNA reads TGTGCCAGCAGTCTCGACAGGGAGCAGTACTTC. This translates into CASSLDREQYF.